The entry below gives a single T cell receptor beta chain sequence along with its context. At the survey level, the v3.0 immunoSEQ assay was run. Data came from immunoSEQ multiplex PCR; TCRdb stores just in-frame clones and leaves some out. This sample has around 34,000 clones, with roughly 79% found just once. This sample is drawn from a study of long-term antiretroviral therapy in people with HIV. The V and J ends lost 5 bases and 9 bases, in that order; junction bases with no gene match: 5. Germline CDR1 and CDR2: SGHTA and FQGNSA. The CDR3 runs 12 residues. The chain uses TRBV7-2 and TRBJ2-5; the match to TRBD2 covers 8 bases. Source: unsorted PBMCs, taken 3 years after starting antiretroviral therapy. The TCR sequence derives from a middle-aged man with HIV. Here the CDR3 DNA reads TGTGCCAGCAGCGCGGGACTAGTTCCCCAGTACTTC. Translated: CASSAGLVPQYF.